This T cell receptor (beta chain) was documented in a study of monozygotic twins with inflammatory bowel disease. The CDR3 is 15 amino acids. Input per TCR library consisted of roughly 4,000 ng of total RNA. TCRdb re-called the 5' RACE reads and catalogs CDR3 proteins one per entry, DNA excluded. The ten top clones account for 7.5% to 9.5%, within a sample of some 190,000 distinct CDR3 sequences. The chain couples TRBV12-3 or TRBV12-4 to TRBJ2-1. Sequencing was performed on blood. The sequence derives from a human donor with ulcerative colitis or Crohn's disease, or a healthy co-twin of an affected twin (not recorded which). CDR3 residues: CASSFSGSPYNEQFF.